This T cell receptor (beta chain) came from a study of CD8 T cells in ankylosing spondylitis. Regarding the study as a whole: As for the disease-linked clones, they showed a CD8+ phenotype and occurred at relatively low frequencies in peripheral blood. About 8 highly homologous variants made up a TCR beta motif, and this motif appeared characteristic of ankylosing spondylitis blood.

Germline V lookup: CDR1 MDHEN, CDR2 SYDVKM. The V end lost 3 bases, the J end lost 5 bases, and 23 bases lay between the germline ends. The CDR3 sequence is 18 residues long. Turning to this clonotype: As yet, its antigen is unknown.

TCRdb re-derived calls from the 5' RACE reads in MiXCR, one entry per CDR3 protein. The sample gives more than 300,000 distinct CDR3 sequences, approximately 8% of which show up once; 13% to 15% is in the top ten. This receptor was identified in a male donor with ankylosing spondylitis. This rearrangement joins TRBV28 to TRBJ2-1; a possible D gene is TRBD2 (5 bases). The sequenced sample was blood, either unsorted or a sorted T cell fraction (not recorded which). This CDR3 reads CASSFPRAVAKLDNEQFF. In nucleotides, the CDR3 is TGTGCCAGCAGTTTCCCCCGCGCCGTAGCGAAACTTGACAATGAGCAGTTCTTC.